These 5 T cell receptor beta chains originate from one sample sequenced in a study of blood T cell repertoires in COVID-19. The table came from immunoSEQ multiplex PCR; TCRdb's copy has only in-frame clones and leaves some out. This sample yields hundreds of thousands of clones, of which around four fifths are seen a single time; approximately 6% belongs to the top ten. Material: peripheral blood. Every receptor here comes from an older man with acute or convalescent COVID-19.

This clone was counted a few times. The gene calls are TRBV7-9 and TRBJ2-7; TRBD2 agrees at 7 bases. With V trimmed by 5 bases and J by 3 bases, 10 bases remained unmatched. CDR1 and CDR2 (germline): SEHNR, FQNEAQ (reference sequence). This CDR3 region has 15 residues. The CDR3 is CASSQAGLNYYEQYF. As DNA, the CDR3 is TGTGCCAGCAGCCAAGCGGGACTTAATTACTACGAGCAGTACTTC. Complete variable domain (other parts from reference TRBV7-9 and TRBJ2-7): DTGVSQNPRHKITKRGQNVTFRCDPISEHNRLYWYRQTLGQGPEFLTYFQNEAQLEKSRLLSDRFSAERPKGSFSTLEIQRTEQGDSAMYLCASSQAGLNYYEQYFGPGTRLTVT.

This clone was observed once. This chain connects TRBV2 to TRBJ2-7; 9 nucleotides match TRBD1. The germline V gene has CDR1 SNHLY and CDR2 FYNNEI. CDR3 length equals 13 residues. Germline trimming cut 6 bases from V and 3 bases from J; bases unmatched to any gene: 3. CDR3 sequence (DNA): TGTGCCAGCAGACAGGACAGGGGCTACGAGCAGTACTTC. This sequence encodes CASRQDRGYEQYF. Combining the CDR3 with reference TRBV2 and TRBJ2-7 gives the whole variable domain EPEVTQTPSHQVTQMGQEVILRCVPISNHLYFYWYRQILGQKVEFLVSFYNNEISEKSEIFDDQFSVERPDGSNFTLKIRSTKLEDSAMYFCASRQDRGYEQYFGPGTRLTVT.

The chain recombines TRBV27 with TRBJ2-3, with TRBD1 identical over 11 bases. V shed 5 bases, J shed 1 base, and the junction held 14 bases outside the gene matches. The CDR3 is 19 amino acids. Germline CDR1 MNHEY, CDR2 SMNVEV (reference sequence). The CDR3 nucleotides are TGTGCCAGCAGTGCACTCAGTGTTCGGACAGGGGGCCGCACAGATACGCAGTATTTT. It specifies CASSALSVRTGGRTDTQYF.

This clone appeared a single time. The chain has TRBV5-1 and TRBJ2-7; 7 positions match TRBD1. The CDR3 covers 15 residues. The trim removed 0 bases at V and 4 bases at J, leaving 7 bases unmatched. Germline CDR1 reads SGHRS; CDR2 reads YFSETQ. CDR3 amino acids: CASSLDRGIYYEQYF. CDR3 bases: TGCGCCAGCAGCTTGGACAGGGGTATTTATTACGAGCAGTACTTC.

The genes are TRBV7-2 and TRBJ1-3; D is undetermined. CDR3 length: 15 amino acids. With 5 bases removed from V and 5 bases from J, the gap between germline ends came to 16 bases. Looked up from germline, CDR1 is SGHTA and CDR2 is FQGNSA. CDR3 sequence reads: CASSPTYLARNTIYF. DNA for the CDR3: TGTGCCAGCAGCCCGACATATCTCGCTAGAAACACCATATATTTT.